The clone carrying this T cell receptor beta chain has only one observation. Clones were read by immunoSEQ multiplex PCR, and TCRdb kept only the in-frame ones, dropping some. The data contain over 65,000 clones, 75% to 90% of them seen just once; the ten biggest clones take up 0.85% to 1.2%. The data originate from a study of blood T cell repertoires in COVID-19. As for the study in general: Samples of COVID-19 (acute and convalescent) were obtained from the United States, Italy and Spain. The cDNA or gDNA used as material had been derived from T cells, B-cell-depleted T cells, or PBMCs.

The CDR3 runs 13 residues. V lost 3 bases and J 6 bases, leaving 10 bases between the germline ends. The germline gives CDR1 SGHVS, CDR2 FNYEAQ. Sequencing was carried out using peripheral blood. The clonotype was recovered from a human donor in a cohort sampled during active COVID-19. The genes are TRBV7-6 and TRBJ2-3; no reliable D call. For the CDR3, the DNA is TGTGCCAGCAGCTTGAGTTATTCGGATACGCAGTATTTT. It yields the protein CASSLSYSDTQYF.